This TCR beta chain was sequenced in a study of cytomegalovirus exposure and HLA in healthy donors. Study at large: As released early, the data held 70 million to 95 million unique TCRs from HLA-typed donors. Study-wide findings and caveats: The authors considered a cluster of highly shared sequence variants likely to be a sequencing artifact.

CDR3 size: 14 residues. Germline CDR1 MNHEY, CDR2 SMNVEV (reference sequence). Trimming cost V 6 bases and J 5 bases, with 14 bases left between them. This clone was found a few times. As yet, its antigen is unknown. In the PCR, 60 Vbeta and 13 Jbeta primers were used. Libraries were prepared by immunoSEQ multiplex PCR; TCRdb keeps only in-frame clonotypes and omits some of them. Among about 84,000 clones listed, 55% to 70% were seen once. The sample was PBMCs. The V and J genes are TRBV27 and TRBJ1-5; weak D call: TRBD1 (6 bases). This sequence was found in a woman aged 40 to 50 in good health and CMV-seropositive. The CDR3 DNA reads TGTGCCAGCAGCCTGGACAGAGGATATCAGCCCCAGCATTTT. Residues: CASSLDRGYQPQHF.